This T cell receptor beta chain originates from a study of T cell responses to AZD1222 COVID-19 vaccine. This CDR3 is built from 13 residues. Germline V gene sequence: CDR1 SQVTM, CDR2 ANQGSEA. With 6 bases removed from V and 2 bases from J, the gap between germline ends came to 13 bases. Remarks on this clone: Its antigen is not identified.

Whole-study findings and limits: The study found Spike-specific TCR breadth and depth rose after two AZD1222 doses. The repertoires were collected only after the peak T cell response. Dominant at 160-218 and 743-854, vaccine-associated CD4 TCRs also spanned spike. Close to half of spike-specific TCRs reportedly recognize unmutated variant regions.

The table came from immunoSEQ multiplex PCR; TCRdb's copy has only in-frame clones and leaves some out. Here the sample spans about 130,000 clones, roughly 86% being singletons. This material consisted of peripheral blood, taken on day 0 of AZD1222 vaccination. The TCR sequence derives from an adult in good health. The chain couples TRBV29-1 to TRBJ1-2; D possibly corresponds to TRBD1 (5 bases). The CDR3 reads CSVGVGLNYGYTF. In nucleotides, the CDR3 is TGCAGCGTGGGGGTGGGGTTAAACTATGGCTACACCTTC.